The clone carrying this TCR beta chain was seen more than once but under ten times. Its antigen is still unknown. Other DNA sequences from this sample encode an identical CDR3 as well. This entry comes from a study of Ad26.COV2.S vaccination and SARS-CoV-2 variants. Study observations and caveats: Among vaccine recipients, spike-specific TCR breadth exceeded that of placebo recipients. There was a possibility that the TCR breadth and depth analyses underestimated total T cell responses.

Treatment defined: about 20 received Ad26.COV2.S at low or high dose, single or two shots; about 5 received placebo; per-sample allocation not given. Sampling occurred on day 63 after the first vaccine or placebo injection. Germline V gene lookup returns CDR1 LNHDA and CDR2 SQIVND (reference sequence). The V end was cut by 1 base, the J end by 1 base, with 3 bases between. CDR3 length: 13 amino acids. Produced via immunoSEQ multiplex PCR; TCRdb's table is partial and in-frame only. Seen here are about 460,000 clones, 80% to 90% observed once, and the top ten hold around 1.8%. The rearrangement links TRBV19 to TRBJ2-3; the D is unclear. The TCR originated in a person aged 18-65 years who received the Ad26.COV2.S COVID-19 vaccine or a placebo. The source was peripheral blood, collected in a trial of Ad26.COV2.S vaccine versus placebo. The CDR3 protein is CASSIAGTDTQYF. DNA of the CDR3: TGTGCCAGTAGTATAGCGGGCACAGATACGCAGTATTTT.